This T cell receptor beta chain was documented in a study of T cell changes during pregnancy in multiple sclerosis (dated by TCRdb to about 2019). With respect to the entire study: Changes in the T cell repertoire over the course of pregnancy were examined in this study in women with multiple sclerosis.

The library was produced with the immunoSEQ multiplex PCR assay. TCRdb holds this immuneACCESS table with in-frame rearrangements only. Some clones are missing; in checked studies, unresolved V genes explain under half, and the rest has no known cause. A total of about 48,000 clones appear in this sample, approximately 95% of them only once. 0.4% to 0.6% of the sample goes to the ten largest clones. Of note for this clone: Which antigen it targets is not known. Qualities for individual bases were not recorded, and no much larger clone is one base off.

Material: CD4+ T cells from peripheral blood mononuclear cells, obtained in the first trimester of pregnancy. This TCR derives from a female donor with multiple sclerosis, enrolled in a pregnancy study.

The base sequence is TGTGCCAGTAGGAGGGACCAGACTGAAGCTTTCTTT. Its amino acids are CASRRDQTEAFF. The chain is assembled from TRBV18 and TRBJ1-1, with TRBD1 perhaps the D gene, on 5 matching bases. CDR1 and CDR2 (KGHSH, LQKENI) derive from the germline V gene. The CDR3 goes from the cysteine to the phenylalanine over 12 residues. Only the CDR3 DNA is retained, 36 bases long and in frame from the first base. V is shortened by 9 bases, J by 5 bases, and the region joining them spans 13 bases.